Shown below are 6 T cell receptor beta chains from a single sample sequenced in a study of T cells expressing NK-cell markers. TCRdb reprocessed the 5' RACE reads, keeping one entry per CDR3 protein, no DNA. This sample carries approximately 440,000 distinct CDR3 sequences, with roughly 1.4% going to the ten biggest clones. The sequencing sample was made of blood T cells: a sorted CD56 or NKG2C T cell subset, CD4+ or CD8+ T cells, or bulk PBMC T cells (not recorded which). Receptors were obtained from a woman aged 45 to 65 in good health.

The rearrangement joins TRBV7-8 to TRBJ2-3; TCRdb lists TRBD1, though no DNA is available to test this call. The germline V gene has CDR1 SGHVS and CDR2 FQNEAQ. The CDR3 loop spans 17 amino acids. CDR3 in amino acids: CASSLVWGTVSTDTQYF.

V and J are TRBV24-1 and TRBJ2-1; TCRdb picks TRBD1, but there is no DNA to check that call. Per germline, CDR1 KGHDR and CDR2 SFDVKD. The length of the CDR3 is 14 residues. The CDR3 sequence is CATSDLDREDEQFF.

The CDR3: CASTTNPTNTGELFF. The chain couples TRBV11-1 to TRBJ2-2. Per germline, CDR1 SGHAT and CDR2 FQDESV (reference sequence). This CDR3 region has 15 residues.

The chain recombines TRBV2 with TRBJ2-4; TCRdb's D gene call, TRBD2, goes unchecked for lack of DNA. The germline gives CDR1 SNHLY, CDR2 FYNNEI. CDR3 size: 15 residues. CDR3 region: CASKGVSLAKNIQYF.

The J gene is TRBJ1-4, the V gene TRBV29-1. Germline V gene lookup returns CDR1 SQVTM and CDR2 ANQGSEA. CDR3 size: 13 residues. The CDR3 is CSVGLGLNEKLFF.

The chain combines TRBV5-1 with TRBJ2-2; TCRdb picks TRBD1, but there is no DNA to check that call. There are 13 residues in the CDR3. Germline V gene data show CDR1 as SGHRS and CDR2 as YFSETQ. The CDR3 region is CASKDSGHGELFF.